The 6 T cell receptor beta chains in this list originate from one sample, sequenced in a study of shared clonotypes between healthy human individuals. CD8 cells regarded as naive lacked CD45RO, were positively chosen for CCR7, and omitted terminally differentiated effector memory CD45RA+ cells. Using immunoSEQ multiplex PCR, the repertoire was profiled, and TCRdb retains in-frame clones only, with some absent. The table has 1.5 million to 2.5 million clones, about 95% seen once. Sequences were obtained from naive CD8+ T cells sorted from blood. The receptors stem from a man aged 18 to 29 in good health.

Details on this clone: The same CDR3 also results from other DNA sequences found in this sample. The J gene is TRBJ2-7, the V gene TRBV9, with D uncertain. This CDR3 region has 13 residues. In germline, CDR1 is SGDLS, CDR2 YYNGEE. The V and J ends lost 0 bases and 0 bases respectively, with 4 bases between them. The CDR3: CASSVGDSYEQYF. CDR3 sequence (DNA): TGTGCCAGCAGCGTAGGAGACTCCTACGAGCAGTACTTC.

The CDR3 region has the DNA TGTGCCAGCAGCTTAGAGGGCACGGGCGTCCTGACTTTC. Amino acids: CASSLEGTGVLTF. This chain uses TRBV7-2 with TRBJ2-6, with unresolved D. The CDR3 totals 13 residues. Germline V CDR1 and CDR2: SGHTA, FQGNSA. V was trimmed by 1 base and J by 12 bases, leaving 10 bases between them.

Regarding this clone: This sample also contains other DNA sequences that code for the same CDR3. V gene TRBV4-3 combines with J gene TRBJ1-4; D not certain. CDR3 length: 13 residues. The germline CDR1 and CDR2 sequences are LGHNA and YSLEER. Between the trimmed V and J ends, which lost 1 base and 5 bases, there was a span of 5 bases. CDR3 sequence reads: CASSQVLNEKLFF. CDR3 sequence (DNA): TGCGCCAGCAGCCAAGTGTTAAATGAAAAACTGTTTTTT.

The V gene is TRBV6-5, the J gene TRBJ1-5; no clear D. The CDR3 totals 14 residues. Per germline, CDR1 MNHEY and CDR2 SVGAGI. Trimming removed 7 bases from V and 9 bases from J, with 19 bases in between. CDR3 DNA sequence: TGTGCCAGCATCCAGGACGCGGCGGTATCGCCCCAGCATTTT. Amino acid sequence: CASIQDAAVSPQHF.

This clone was counted between two and nine times. The J gene is TRBJ1-2, the V gene TRBV2; D might be TRBD1 (5 bases). This CDR3 comprises 14 residues. Germline lookup yields CDR1 SNHLY and CDR2 FYNNEI. Trimming removed 5 bases from V and 4 bases from J, with 14 bases in between. The CDR3 reads CASSSGTELYGYTF. CDR3 nucleotide sequence: TGTGCCAGCAGTTCCGGGACGGAACTCTATGGCTACACCTTC. The complete variable domain, with remaining parts taken from reference TRBV2 and TRBJ1-2, reads EPEVTQTPSHQVTQMGQEVILRCVPISNHLYFYWYRQILGQKVEFLVSFYNNEISEKSEIFDDQFSVERPDGSNFTLKIRSTKLEDSAMYFCASSSGTELYGYTFGSGTRLTVV.

This chain uses TRBV5-1 with TRBJ2-7, with 7 bases lining up with TRBD2. From germline, CDR1 is SGHRS and CDR2 YFSETQ. The CDR3 length is 14 residues. The J segment lost 7 bases and the V segment lost 4 bases, leaving 11 bases of the junction unmatched. CDR3 coding DNA: TGCGCCAGCAGCGCCGGGACTAACGAGGGGGAGCAGTACTTC. Translation gives CASSAGTNEGEQYF.